This TCR beta chain originates from a study of neurological immune-mediated disorders (dated by TCRdb to the late 2010s). The study in broad terms: Peripheral blood TCR-beta repertoires from HTLV-I-associated myelopathy (HAM/TSP) patients, multiple sclerosis patients and healthy controls were compared by UMI-based sequencing. The approximately 110 TCR-beta libraries covered PBMC samples along with longitudinal samples, technical triplicates, and paired sorted CD4+ and CD8+ T-cell subsets. Longitudinal HAM/TSP and healthy donors had 3 time-points each (roughly 3-40 month intervals). The cohort was made up of 68 subjects, consisting of around 15 HAM/TSP patients, roughly 35 multiple sclerosis patients and 20 or so healthy controls.

cDNA was synthesized by template-switch 5'RACE using a primer carrying a 10-nucleotide random unique molecular identifier by which each TCR transcript was tagged. Over 180 million TCR-beta sequences, covering 15-18 subjects, were produced in each sequencing run. Total RNA was extracted with the RNeasy kit. Using the KAPA Real-time Library Amplification kit, TCR-beta VDJ regions were amplified with primers for the TCR constant region and the 5'RACE anchor. A first PCR added sample indexes and Illumina adaptors, after which a second PCR increased the library yield. The roughly 650 bp TCR product was size-selected on a 2% E-gel SizeSelection system after Ampure bead purification. Before pooling, library quality was assessed on a Bioanalyzer, concentration was determined with Qubit, and library quantification was performed with the Kapa Library Quantification kit. An Illumina HiSeq 2500 was used to sequence the libraries paired-end at 2 x 150 bp. To increase sequence diversity, roughly 24-32% phiX was spiked into each library pool. The authors processed their data as follows. The UMI-based MiGEC pipeline processed quality-filtered reads and removed over 80% of raw TCR sequences during error correction. VDJ genes were aligned to IMGT germline references, and clonotypes were defined by unique CDR3 amino acid sequence plus V-J genes. VDJtools evaluated clonal expansion, Shannon diversity and CDR3 relatedness (CalcPairwiseDistances, ClusterSamples); CLCbio workbench built phylogenetic trees. Clones with at least 8 unique UMIs were defined as expanded, with this threshold being based on coefficient-of-variation modelling across technical triplicates. In TCRdb, the public reads were trimmed at Q25 with fastp and aligned with MiXCR, with productive beta chains retained. Each CDR3 protein gets just one entry, which takes the most common genes and DNA from the rows behind it. TCRdb, not the original authors, processed these V and J calls. The sample yields fewer than 55,000 distinct CDR3 sequences; about 9% were counted once. The top ten hold 1.6% of the sample.

What the work shows at the level of the full study, not this receptor alone: The highest TCR clonal expansion was observed in HAM/TSP patients, whereas the lowest was observed in MS patients, even when compared with healthy controls. No identical CDR3 amino acid sequences were found to be shared among expanded clones across subjects, suggesting that TCR-beta repertoires were private in all groups.

This clonotype was counted at least ten times. Its specific antigen is unknown. No clone much larger than this one lies a single base away; base qualities are absent. In light of the paper, this sample's time point label describes: longitudinal time-point 1 (baseline). The healthy controls were volunteers from blood banks in Maryland, USA. Unsorted PBMC libraries were generated from 2 million PBMCs stored in RNAlater at -80 °C until RNA extraction. Peripheral blood underwent Ficoll-Hypaque density gradient centrifugation to isolate PBMCs, which were then cryopreserved in liquid nitrogen. What was sequenced was PBMCs. The receptor's source is a woman in her thirties or forties in good health.

The CDR3 reads CSARDWGYGFTDTQYF. The DNA sequence is TGCAGTGCTAGAGACTGGGGATATGGGTTCACAGATACGCAGTATTTT. The chain was built from TRBV20-1 and TRBJ2-3; the D gene remains uncertain. The cysteine opens and the phenylalanine closes a CDR3 of 16 amino acids. The sequence is cut down to CDR3 DNA, 48 bases in frame from base 1. The trim is 0 bases for V and 2 bases for J, with a gap of 15 bases between the germline ends. The germline V gene (reference sequence) supplies CDR1 DFQATT and CDR2 SNEGSKA.